The 11 T cell receptor beta chains below all came from one sample that was sequenced in a study of blood T cell repertoires in COVID-19. Method: immunoSEQ multiplex PCR; TCRdb's copy keeps in-frame clones and lacks some. Here the sample spans around 230,000 clones, about nine tenths being singletons. Sequenced: peripheral blood. Every receptor here comes from a man in his fifties or sixties who had recovered from COVID-19.

The J gene is TRBJ2-5, the V gene TRBV9, with 9 bases that match TRBD1. The CDR3 is 15 residues long. Germline V CDR1 and CDR2: SGDLS, YYNGEE. The trim removed 4 bases at V and 2 bases at J, leaving 6 bases unmatched. The CDR3 region has the DNA TGTGCCAGCAGCCCTGGGACAGGGTATCAAGAGACCCAGTACTTC. It specifies CASSPGTGYQETQYF.

The chain recombines TRBV6-5 with TRBJ1-3; D gene unclear. Trimming took 8 bases from V and 0 from J, leaving 14 bases between them. The CDR3 loop spans 15 amino acids. Germline CDR1 reads MNHEY; CDR2 reads SVGAGI. The CDR3 loop is CASRPDWSSGNTIYF. The CDR3 bases are TGTGCCAGCCGCCCTGATTGGAGCTCTGGAAACACCATATATTTT.

This clone was found once. This chain uses TRBV5-1 with TRBJ2-3, with 13 positions matching TRBD2. The CDR3 covers 16 residues. Germline loops: CDR1 SGHRS, CDR2 YFSETQ. With V trimmed by 4 bases and J by 5 bases, 7 bases remained unmatched. CDR3 bases: TGCGCCAGCAGCACCGGACTAGCGGGGGTGGGAGATACGCAGTATTTT. It codes for CASSTGLAGVGDTQYF.

The CDR3 protein is CASSLAADSGNTIYF. CDR3 nucleotide sequence: TGTGCCAGCAGCTTAGCGGCAGACTCTGGAAACACCATATATTTT. The chain links TRBV7-6 to TRBJ1-3; D is unresolved. Germline-derived CDR1 and CDR2 are SGHVS and FNYEAQ. The V end lost 0 bases, the J end lost 0 bases, and 6 bases lay between the germline ends. This CDR3 spans 15 amino acids.

This chain connects TRBV2 to TRBJ1-3; weak D call: TRBD1 (6 bases). CDR1 SNHLY and CDR2 FYNNEI come from the germline V gene. The CDR3 length is 20 residues. V lost 5 bases to trimming and J lost 4 bases, with 30 bases between them. The CDR3 loop is CASSHPITGIFKSEGNTIYF. The CDR3 region has the DNA TGTGCCAGCAGTCACCCCATCACAGGGATCTTTAAGTCAGAGGGAAACACCATATATTTT.

This chain links TRBV18 with TRBJ1-1, with 10 bases aligning to TRBD1. The CDR3 extends over 17 amino acids. After removal of 0 bases from V and 0 bases from J, the junction contained 4 bases not matched to a gene. Germline V CDR1 and CDR2: KGHSH, LQKENI. The CDR3 nucleotides are TGTGCCAGCTCACCACCGGGACAGGGGCGAATGAACACTGAAGCTTTCTTT. Translating it yields CASSPPGQGRMNTEAFF. Drawing the rest from reference TRBV18 and TRBJ1-1, the complete variable domain is NAGVMQNPRHLVRRRGQEARLRCSPMKGHSHVYWYRQLPEEGLKFMVYLQKENIIDESGMPKERFSAEFPKEGPSILRIQQVVRGDSAAYFCASSPPGQGRMNTEAFFGQGTRLTVV.

The chain recombines TRBV3-1 (or the pseudogene TRBV3-2) with TRBJ2-3; the D is unclear. The CDR3 length is 13 residues. CDR1 LGHDT and CDR2 YNNKEL come from the germline V gene (reference sequence). V was shortened by 3 bases and J by 5 bases, with 9 bases between the two germline ends. CDR3 coding DNA: TGTGCCAGCAGCCAGCGAGGAAGAGATACGCAGTATTTT. Translation gives CASSQRGRDTQYF.

This chain connects TRBV24-1 to TRBJ2-7, with 8 bases identical to TRBD1. Germline values: CDR1 KGHDR, CDR2 SFDVKD. The CDR3 is made up of 16 amino acids. The V segment lost 8 bases and the J segment 2 bases; nucleotides outside the gene matches: 13. The CDR3: CATTRQGAQVTYEQYF. CDR3 nucleotides: TGTGCCACCACTCGTCAGGGGGCGCAGGTAACCTACGAGCAGTACTTC.

V usage is TRBV7-9 and J usage is TRBJ2-5; D is possibly TRBD2 (6 bases). This CDR3 is 15 amino acids long. V was trimmed by 2 bases and J by 4 bases, leaving 14 bases between them. Germline V lookup: CDR1 SEHNR, CDR2 FQNEAQ (reference sequence). In DNA, the CDR3 is TGTGCCAGCAGCTTATTGGCGGGGTCTACAGAGACCCAGTACTTC. Encoded protein: CASSLLAGSTETQYF.

This chain joins TRBV14 and TRBJ2-2; unclear D gene. The CDR3 consists of 14 residues. CDR1 is SGHDN and CDR2 is FVKESK in the germline V gene. The V end lost 8 bases, the J end lost 4 bases, and 14 bases lay between the germline ends. CDR3: CASSPDSFTGELFF. The CDR3 DNA reads TGTGCCAGCTCCCCCGACTCCTTCACCGGGGAGCTGTTTTTT. Combining the CDR3 with reference TRBV14 and TRBJ2-2 gives the whole variable domain EAGVTQFPSHSVIEKGQTVTLRCDPISGHDNLYWYRRVMGKEIKFLLHFVKESKQDESGMPNNRFLAERTGGTYSTLKVQPAELEDSGVYFCASSPDSFTGELFFGEGSRLTVL.

This chain connects TRBV5-1 to TRBJ2-7, with D possibly matching TRBD2 (5 bases). The length of the CDR3 is 11 residues. Germline CDR1 is SGHRS and CDR2 is YFSETQ. The V gene lost 5 bases and the J gene lost 7 bases, with 10 bases spanning the gap. The CDR3 reads CASRDGMEQYF. CDR3 in DNA: TGCGCCAGCAGGGACGGGATGGAGCAGTACTTC.